The next 19 T cell receptor beta chains were all read from a single sample in a study of blood T cell repertoires in COVID-19. Method: immunoSEQ multiplex PCR; TCRdb's copy keeps in-frame clones and lacks some. In the table there are approximately 170,000 clones, 65% to 80% of which are singletons. Sequencing input: PBMCs or T cells enriched from blood (not recorded which). Receptors originate from an older woman in a cohort exposed to, infected with or recovered from COVID-19 (not recorded which).

To note about this clone: The sample holds other DNA sequences that translate to the same CDR3. J is TRBJ2-1 and V is TRBV7-3; 11 nucleotides align to TRBD2. This CDR3 contains 15 residues. The trim removed 2 bases at V and 4 bases at J, leaving 1 base unmatched. Germline V gene data show CDR1 as SGHTA and CDR2 as FQGTGA. The CDR3, as DNA: TGTGCCAGCAGCTTACGACTAGCGGGGTACAATGAGCAGTTCTTC. Translation gives CASSLRLAGYNEQFF.

V gene TRBV11-3 combines with J gene TRBJ2-3; 7 bases agree with TRBD1. Germline V gene sequence: CDR1 SGHNT, CDR2 YENEEA. There are 15 residues in the CDR3. Losses at the gene ends were 1 base for V and 5 bases for J; bases not matched to a gene: 6. The CDR3 DNA reads TGTGCCAGCAGCTTAGGTGGGACAGCTGGAGATACGCAGTATTTT. It translates to CASSLGGTAGDTQYF.

The chain recombines TRBV7-2 with TRBJ2-5; 10 bases line up with TRBD1. CDR3 length: 15 residues. J was trimmed by 3 bases and V by 1 base; bases with no gene match: 2. Germline V lookup: CDR1 SGHTA, CDR2 FQGNSA. Here the CDR3 reads CASSLGGTGEETQYF. In DNA form, the CDR3 reads TGTGCCAGCAGCTTAGGAGGGACAGGGGAAGAGACCCAGTACTTC. Looking up the rest from reference TRBV7-2 and TRBJ2-5 gives the full variable domain: GAGVSQSPSNKVTEKGKDVELRCDPISGHTALYWYRQSLGQGLEFLIYFQGNSAPDKSGLPSDRFSAERTGGSVSTLTIQRTQQEDSAVYLCASSLGGTGEETQYFGPGTRLLVL.

Comments on this clone: This specimen includes other DNA sequences encoding the same CDR3. The rearrangement links TRBV12-3 or TRBV12-4 to TRBJ2-7, with D perhaps matching TRBD1 (6 bases). This CDR3 has 12 amino acids. V lost 6 bases and J lost 2, with 8 bases in between. The CDR3 sequence is CASSRGTYEQYF. CDR3 in DNA: TGTGCCAGCAGCAGGGGAACCTACGAGCAGTACTTC.

The gene calls are TRBV5-4 and TRBJ2-1; D call uncertain. V lost 4 bases, J lost 6 bases, and 8 bases lay in between. The CDR3 length is 12 residues. In germline, CDR1 is SGHNT, CDR2 YYREEE (reference sequence). This chain's CDR3 is CASSRVVNEQFF. In DNA form, the CDR3 reads TGTGCCAGCAGCCGTGTCGTCAATGAGCAGTTCTTC.

V and J are TRBV6-4 and TRBJ1-5; maybe TRBD1 (5 bases). The CDR3 is 17 amino acids. Germline CDR1 is MRHNA and CDR2 is SNTAGT. Trimming stripped 2 bases from V and 8 bases from J, with 22 bases between. The chain's CDR3 is CASSDKMAGRGVEPQHF. For the CDR3, the DNA is TGTGCCAGCAGTGACAAGATGGCGGGGCGGGGTGTGGAGCCCCAGCATTTT.

This rearrangement joins TRBV11-3 to TRBJ2-1, with D possibly TRBD2 on 6 matching bases. With 1 base removed from V and 6 bases from J, the gap between germline ends came to 10 bases. Per the germline V gene, CDR1 is SGHNT and CDR2 is YENEEA. This CDR3 has 14 residues. CDR3 loop: CASSLGGVRNEQFF. CDR3 sequence (DNA): TGTGCCAGCAGCTTAGGCGGGGTTCGCAATGAGCAGTTCTTC.

The chain links TRBV11-1 to TRBJ2-2, with D perhaps TRBD1 (6 bases). Trimming took 4 bases from V and 1 from J, leaving 7 bases between them. Germline CDR1 and CDR2: SGHAT and FQDESV (reference sequence). The CDR3 is 14 residues long. CDR3 residues: CASSSGQNTGELFF. In nucleotides, the CDR3 is TGTGCCAGCAGCTCGGGACAGAACACCGGGGAGCTGTTTTTT.

The rearrangement links TRBV19 to TRBJ1-1, with D possibly TRBD1 on 6 matching bases. V lost 3 bases to trimming and J lost 8 bases, with 10 bases between them. The CDR3 covers 12 residues. Germline CDR1 is LNHDA and CDR2 is SQIVND (reference sequence). CDR3 region: CASSIQRGEAFF. For the CDR3, the DNA is TGTGCCAGTAGTATTCAGAGGGGGGAAGCTTTCTTT.

The V gene is TRBV4-1, the J gene TRBJ1-2; no firm D call. The germline CDR1 and CDR2 sequences are MGHRA and YSYEKL. The CDR3 has 13 amino acids. V shed 0 bases and J shed 8 bases, with 10 bases lying between them. CDR3 residues: CASSQDRLRGYTF. The CDR3 DNA follows: TGCGCCAGCAGCCAAGATCGGTTGCGGGGCTACACCTTC.

The chain is built from TRBV7-2 and TRBJ1-5, with TRBD1 matching over 7 bases. The CDR3 is made up of 15 amino acids. After removal of 1 base from V and 8 bases from J, the junction contained 8 bases not matched to a gene. CDR1 and CDR2 (germline): SGHTA, FQGNSA. DNA for the CDR3: TGTGCCAGCAGCTTAGGGCATACAGGGGTCGAGCCCCAGCATTTT. Protein product: CASSLGHTGVEPQHF.

This sequence joins TRBV21-1 and TRBJ2-1; TRBD2 is taken as the D call from the table, unchecked against the DNA. TRBV21-1 is a listed pseudogene. CDR3 size: 13 residues. This chain's CDR3 is CARTLAGGNEQFF. CDR3 nucleotide sequence: TGTGCCAGAACACTAGCGGGGGGCAATGAGCAGTTCTTC.

V usage is TRBV28 and J usage is TRBJ2-1, with a tentative D call TRBD1 (6 bases). V lost 5 bases and J 3 bases, leaving 17 bases between the germline ends. This CDR3 has 16 residues. CDR1 and CDR2 (germline): MDHEN, SYDVKM. In DNA, the CDR3 is TGTGCCAGCAGTGGCGCAGGGGTTTCGTTCTACAATGAGCAGTTCTTC. Residues: CASSGAGVSFYNEQFF.

The chain has TRBV2 and TRBJ1-1, with 7 bases aligning to TRBD1. This CDR3 spans 12 amino acids. The trim removed 6 bases at V and 7 bases at J, leaving 5 bases unmatched. Germline V gene data show CDR1 as SNHLY and CDR2 as FYNNEI. The CDR3 loop reads CASSQWDSEAFF. In nucleotides, the CDR3 is TGTGCCAGCAGCCAATGGGACAGTGAAGCTTTCTTT.

The chain uses TRBV3-1 (or the pseudogene TRBV3-2) and TRBJ2-7, with 8 bases aligning to TRBD2. Germline-derived CDR1 and CDR2 are LGHDT and YNNKEL (reference sequence). Unmatched junction bases numbered 10, after V lost 0 bases and J lost 3 bases. CDR3 length: 17 amino acids. The CDR3 DNA sequence: TGTGCCAGCAGCCAAGATCTGCCACCCAGCGGGGGCTACGAGCAGTACTTC. The encoded protein is CASSQDLPPSGGYEQYF.

V usage is TRBV19 and J usage is TRBJ2-7; possible D gene TRBD2, 5 bases. The V end lost 4 bases, the J end lost 2 bases, and 12 bases lay between the germline ends. Germline V CDR1 and CDR2: LNHDA, SQIVND (reference sequence). The CDR3 has 14 amino acids. Here the CDR3 DNA reads TGTGCCAGTAGTAGAACGGGGAATGCCTACGAGCAGTACTTC. This translates into CASSRTGNAYEQYF.

This chain links TRBV24-1 with TRBJ2-2; tentative D call: TRBD2 (6 bases). In germline, CDR1 is KGHDR, CDR2 SFDVKD. The CDR3 spans 15 residues. V was shortened by 9 bases and J by 4 bases, with 17 bases between the two germline ends. This CDR3 reads CATGPSGRITGELFF. CDR3 coding DNA: TGTGCCACCGGGCCGTCGGGGAGGATCACCGGGGAGCTGTTTTTT.

The CDR3 here is CASSRPGQGNTEAFF. The CDR3 bases are TGTGCCAGCAGTCGTCCGGGACAGGGGAACACTGAAGCTTTCTTT. The chain couples TRBV6-5 to TRBJ1-1; 9 positions agree with TRBD1. J lost 1 base, V lost 5 bases, and 5 bases had no gene match. Germline V CDR1 and CDR2: MNHEY, SVGAGI. This CDR3 comprises 15 residues.

The V and J genes are TRBV7-8 and TRBJ1-6; TRBD1 matches at 12 bases. This CDR3 contains 15 residues. CDR1 SGHVS and CDR2 FQNEAQ come from the germline V gene. With 5 bases clipped from V and 7 bases from J, the junction kept 3 bases outside the gene matches. The CDR3 region is CASSRGQGANSPLHF. CDR3 coding DNA: TGTGCCAGCAGCAGGGGACAGGGGGCAAATTCACCCCTCCACTTT.